In its sample, the clone carrying this T cell receptor beta chain was seen many times. The sample's time point: newly diagnosed GD, antithyroid drugs for less than 3 months. PBMCs provided the RNA from which the TCR library was made. The data were taken from a study of regulatory T cells in long-lasting Graves disease. The CDR3 spans 12 residues. Deletions cut 1 base from V and 4 bases from J, with 4 bases between. Arm-PCR of CDR3 regions and iRepertoire HTBI primers were used to build TCR beta libraries. In TCRdb, the multiplex PCR reads were re-called with MiXCR into one record per CDR3 protein. This table has some 490,000 distinct CDR3 sequences, about 12% appearing once. The sample was also reused in another study, on T cells in Graves' hyperthyroidism and ophthalmopathy. That work contributes: Patients were aged 18 to 65, had disease duration under 2 months, and had newly diagnosed hyperthyroidism. TCR CDR3 underwent first-round RT-PCR with the HTBI primer set.

The chain combines TRBV12-3 or TRBV12-4 with TRBJ1-2; D not certain. This sample comprised peripheral blood mononuclear cells (PBMCs), obtained at new diagnosis, from a patient treated with antithyroid drugs. The TCR originated in a woman younger than 45 with Graves disease. Written as DNA, the CDR3 is TGTGCCAGCAGTTTAGACAGCTATGGCTACACCTTC. Its protein is CASSLDSYGYTF.